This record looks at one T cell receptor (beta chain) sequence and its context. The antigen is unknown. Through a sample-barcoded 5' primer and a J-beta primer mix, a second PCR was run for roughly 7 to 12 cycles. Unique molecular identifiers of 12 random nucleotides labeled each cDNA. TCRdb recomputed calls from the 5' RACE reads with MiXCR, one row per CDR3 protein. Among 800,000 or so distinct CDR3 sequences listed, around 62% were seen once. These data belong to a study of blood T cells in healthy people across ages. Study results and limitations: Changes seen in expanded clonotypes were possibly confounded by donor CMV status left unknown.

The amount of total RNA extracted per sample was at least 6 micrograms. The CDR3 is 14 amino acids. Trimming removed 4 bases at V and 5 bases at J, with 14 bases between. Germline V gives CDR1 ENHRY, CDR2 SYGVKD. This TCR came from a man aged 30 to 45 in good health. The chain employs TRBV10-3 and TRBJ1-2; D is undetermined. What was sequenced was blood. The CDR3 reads CAISGRPPRYGYTF. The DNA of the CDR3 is TGTGCCATCAGTGGCAGGCCGCCGCGGTATGGCTACACCTTC.